Following are 6 T cell receptor beta chains from one sample sequenced in a study of T cell responses to AZD1222 COVID-19 vaccine. The data were produced by immunoSEQ multiplex PCR, yet TCRdb's version contains in-frame clones alone and is incomplete. The repertoire has 100,000 to 150,000 clones, roughly 90% of them found once; the top ten carry 0.85% to 1.2%. Material: peripheral blood, obtained 28 days after the second AZD1222 dose. These TCRs come from an adult who received the AZD1222 COVID-19 vaccine.

This clone appeared once. V gene TRBV7-8 combines with J gene TRBJ2-7; D uncertain. CDR1 and CDR2 from the germline V gene are SGHVS and FQNEAQ. V lost 0 bases, J lost 0 bases, and 15 bases lay in between. CDR3 length: 17 amino acids. The CDR3 sequence: CASSLARGPQSSYEQYF. CDR3 DNA: TGTGCCAGCAGCTTAGCCCGCGGACCGCAGAGCTCCTACGAGCAGTACTTC.

For the CDR3, the DNA is TGTGCCAGCAGTTACTCGTGGCCGCCGGAGACCCAGTACTTC. Protein sequence: CASSYSWPPETQYF. The J gene is TRBJ2-5, the V gene TRBV6-2 or TRBV6-3; D not certain. The CDR3 covers 14 residues. V lost 0 bases, J lost 5 bases, and 10 bases lay in between. Looked up from germline, CDR1 is MNHEY and CDR2 is SVGEGT.

The chain combines TRBV28 with TRBJ1-2; D is ambiguous. The germline CDR1 and CDR2 sequences are MDHEN and SYDVKM. Between the trimmed V and J ends, which lost 4 bases and 3 bases, there was a span of 15 bases. The CDR3 is 15 residues long. CDR3 in amino acids: CASSSPGRSDYGYTF. The CDR3 DNA follows: TGTGCCAGCAGTTCCCCGGGGAGAAGCGACTATGGCTACACCTTC.

The chain joins TRBV14 to TRBJ2-5; 12 bases are shared with TRBD2. This CDR3 spans 15 amino acids. Trimming removed 3 bases from V and 4 bases from J; junction bases left unmatched: 3. CDR1 is SGHDN, CDR2 FVKESK, per germline. The CDR3 is CASSHRTSGVETQYF. The CDR3 DNA reads as TGTGCCAGCAGCCATAGGACTAGCGGGGTAGAGACCCAGTACTTC.

The gene calls are TRBV10-3 and TRBJ1-1; the D gene is possibly TRBD1 (5 bases). The CDR3 is made up of 17 amino acids. Looked up from germline, CDR1 is ENHRY and CDR2 is SYGVKD. V lost 2 bases and J 0 bases, leaving 16 bases between the germline ends. CDR3 sequence (DNA): TGTGCCATCAGTGAGCGGGGTAGTGGGGCCCTGAACACTGAAGCTTTCTTT. Its protein product is CAISERGSGALNTEAFF.

On this clone: Other DNA sequences in this sample translate to the same CDR3. This sequence joins TRBV2 and TRBJ2-5; a weak D match, TRBD2 (6 bases). Per the germline V gene, CDR1 is SNHLY and CDR2 is FYNNEI. There are 12 residues in the CDR3. V shed 6 bases and J shed 4 bases, with 9 bases lying between them. CDR3 DNA: TGTGCCAGCAGATCCGGGGGAGAGACCCAGTACTTC. Its protein is CASRSGGETQYF.